Reported below is one T cell receptor (beta chain). Multiple sclerosis controls were treatment-naive patients with stable or active relapsing-remitting disease. The data were taken from a study of CD8 T cells in Susac syndrome. The RNA input was roughly 0.45 to 1 ug, and it was reverse transcribed with random hexamers. One entry per CDR3 protein, called by TCRdb with MiXCR from the immunoSEQ multiplex PCR reads. The top ten hold about 0.09% of the sample, which has more than 90,000 distinct CDR3 sequences, 85% to 95% seen once. The CDR3 extends over 17 amino acids. J gave up 0 bases and V 5 bases, and 10 bases lay outside the gene matches. Germline-derived CDR1 and CDR2 are DFQATT and SNEGSKA (reference sequence).

This sequence joins TRBV20-1 and TRBJ2-6; 7 positions agree with TRBD1. The specimen sequenced was CD4+ T cells from PBMCs. This receptor was taken from a human donor with multiple sclerosis. As DNA, the CDR3 is TGCAGTGCTCGGCAGGGGGTCACCCTCTCTGGGGCCAACGTCCTGACTTTC. Encoded protein: CSARQGVTLSGANVLTF.